This TCR beta chain is drawn from a study of Ad26.COV2.S vaccination and SARS-CoV-2 variants. The protocol was immunoSEQ multiplex PCR, while the TCRdb copy is restricted to in-frame clones and leaves out a portion. The sample lists about 370,000 clones; less than 90% were seen once. The germline CDR1 and CDR2 sequences are SGHRS and YFSETQ. There are 16 residues in the CDR3. V dropped 3 bases and J dropped 4 bases, with 19 bases sitting between them. This sample's treatment: around 19 received Ad26.COV2.S at low or high dose, single or two shots; roughly five received placebo; per-sample allocation not given. Each sample was drawn 63 days after the first injection (of vaccine or placebo).

The sample was peripheral blood, taken in a trial of Ad26.COV2.S vaccine versus placebo. J is TRBJ1-1 and V is TRBV5-1; D might be TRBD1 (6 bases). The sequence came from a person between 18 and 65 years old who received the Ad26.COV2.S COVID-19 vaccine or a placebo. CDR3 protein: CASSSGQQGSGTEAFF. The CDR3 coding sequence is TGCGCCAGCAGCTCCGGGCAACAGGGCTCAGGCACTGAAGCTTTCTTT.